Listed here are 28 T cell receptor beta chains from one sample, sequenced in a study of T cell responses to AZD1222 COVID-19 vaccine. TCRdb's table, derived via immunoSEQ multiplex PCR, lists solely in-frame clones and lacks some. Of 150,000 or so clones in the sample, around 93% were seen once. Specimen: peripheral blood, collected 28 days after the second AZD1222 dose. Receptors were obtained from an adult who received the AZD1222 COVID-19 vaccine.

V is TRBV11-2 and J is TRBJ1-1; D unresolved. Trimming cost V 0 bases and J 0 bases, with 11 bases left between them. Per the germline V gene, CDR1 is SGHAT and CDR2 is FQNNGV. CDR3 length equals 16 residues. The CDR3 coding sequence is TGTGCCAGCAGCTTAGATTTTACGGTTGTGAACACTGAAGCTTTCTTT. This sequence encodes CASSLDFTVVNTEAFF.

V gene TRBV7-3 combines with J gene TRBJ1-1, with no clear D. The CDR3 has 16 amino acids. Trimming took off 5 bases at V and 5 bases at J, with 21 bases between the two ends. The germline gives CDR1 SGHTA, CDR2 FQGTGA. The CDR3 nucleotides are TGTGCCAGCAGCCCACGACTGGGATTCTCCCCAACTGAAGCTTTCTTT. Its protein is CASSPRLGFSPTEAFF.

The CDR3 spells CASSLLEKLFF. The CDR3 DNA is TGTGCCAGCAGTTTACTAGAAAAACTGTTTTTT. The chain has TRBV12-3 or TRBV12-4 and TRBJ1-4, with D uncertain. This CDR3 is built from 11 residues. Trimming shortened V by 2 bases and J by 8 bases, and 3 bases separated the two germline ends.

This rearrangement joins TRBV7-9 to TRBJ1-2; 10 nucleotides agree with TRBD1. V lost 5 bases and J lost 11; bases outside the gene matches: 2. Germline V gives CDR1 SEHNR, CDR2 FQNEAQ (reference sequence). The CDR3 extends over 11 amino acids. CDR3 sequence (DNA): TGTGCCAGCAGCCAGGACAGGGGGTACACCTTC. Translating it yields CASSQDRGYTF.

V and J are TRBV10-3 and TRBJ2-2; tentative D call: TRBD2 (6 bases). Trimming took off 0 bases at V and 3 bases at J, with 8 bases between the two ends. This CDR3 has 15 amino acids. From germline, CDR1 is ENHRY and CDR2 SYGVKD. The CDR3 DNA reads TGTGCCATCAGTGAGTCGTCGGGGGACACCGGGGAGCTGTTTTTT. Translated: CAISESSGDTGELFF.

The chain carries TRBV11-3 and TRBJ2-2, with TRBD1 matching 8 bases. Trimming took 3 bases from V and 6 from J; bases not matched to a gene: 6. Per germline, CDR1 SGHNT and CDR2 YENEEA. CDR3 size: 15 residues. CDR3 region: CASSFGQGAAGELFF. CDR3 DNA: TGTGCCAGCAGCTTCGGACAGGGTGCGGCCGGGGAGCTGTTTTTT.

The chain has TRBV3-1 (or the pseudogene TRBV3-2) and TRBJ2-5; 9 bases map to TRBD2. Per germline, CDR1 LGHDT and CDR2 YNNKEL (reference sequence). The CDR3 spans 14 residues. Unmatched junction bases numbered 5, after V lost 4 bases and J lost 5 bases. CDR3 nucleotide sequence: TGTGCCAGCAGCCGAGCGGGGGGTGGGGAGACCCAGTACTTC. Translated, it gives CASSRAGGGETQYF.

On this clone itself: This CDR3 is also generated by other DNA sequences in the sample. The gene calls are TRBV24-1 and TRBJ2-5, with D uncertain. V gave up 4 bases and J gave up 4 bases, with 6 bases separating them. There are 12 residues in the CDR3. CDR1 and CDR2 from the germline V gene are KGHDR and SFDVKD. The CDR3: CATSDFGETQYF. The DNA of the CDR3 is TGTGCCACCAGTGACTTCGGAGAGACCCAGTACTTC.

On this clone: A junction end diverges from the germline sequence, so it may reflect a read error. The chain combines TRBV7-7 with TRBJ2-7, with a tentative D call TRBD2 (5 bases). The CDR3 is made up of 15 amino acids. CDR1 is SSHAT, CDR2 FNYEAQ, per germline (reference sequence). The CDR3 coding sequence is TGTGCTAGCAGCTTAGCGCTGGATCTAGCCTACGAGCAGTACTTC. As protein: CASSLALDLAYEQYF.

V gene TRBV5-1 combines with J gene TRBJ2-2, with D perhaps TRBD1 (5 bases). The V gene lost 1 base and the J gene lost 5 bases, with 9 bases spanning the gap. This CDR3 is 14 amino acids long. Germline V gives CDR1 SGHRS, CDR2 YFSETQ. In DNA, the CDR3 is TGCGCCAGCAGCTTGTCAGGGCGTACCGGGGAGCTGTTTTTT. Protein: CASSLSGRTGELFF.

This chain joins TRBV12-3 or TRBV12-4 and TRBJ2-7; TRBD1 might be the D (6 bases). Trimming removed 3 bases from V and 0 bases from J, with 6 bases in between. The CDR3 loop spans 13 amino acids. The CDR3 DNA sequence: TGTGCCAGCAGTTTGGGACACTCCTACGAGCAGTACTTC. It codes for CASSLGHSYEQYF.

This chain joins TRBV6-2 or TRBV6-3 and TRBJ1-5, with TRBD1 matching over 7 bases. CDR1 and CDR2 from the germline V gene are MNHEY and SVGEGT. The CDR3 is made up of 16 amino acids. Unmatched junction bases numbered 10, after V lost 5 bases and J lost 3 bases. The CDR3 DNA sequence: TGTGCCAGCAGTGCCCGGGACAGAAGCCCCAATCAGCCCCAGCATTTT. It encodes CASSARDRSPNQPQHF.

CDR3 in DNA: TGTGCCATCAGTGATGTGGCGGGACAGGGCTCCTACGAGCAGTACTTC. Amino acids: CAISDVAGQGSYEQYF. The chain is built from TRBV10-3 and TRBJ2-7; 9 nucleotides match TRBD1. Unmatched junction bases numbered 6, after V lost 3 bases and J lost 0 bases. CDR1 ENHRY and CDR2 SYGVKD come from the germline V gene. This CDR3 has 16 amino acids.

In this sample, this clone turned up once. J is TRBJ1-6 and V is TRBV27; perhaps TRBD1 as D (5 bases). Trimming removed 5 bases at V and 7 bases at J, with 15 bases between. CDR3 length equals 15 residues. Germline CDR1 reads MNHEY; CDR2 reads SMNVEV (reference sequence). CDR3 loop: CASSESGPWNSPLHF. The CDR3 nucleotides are TGTGCCAGCAGTGAGTCAGGGCCTTGGAATTCACCCCTCCACTTT.

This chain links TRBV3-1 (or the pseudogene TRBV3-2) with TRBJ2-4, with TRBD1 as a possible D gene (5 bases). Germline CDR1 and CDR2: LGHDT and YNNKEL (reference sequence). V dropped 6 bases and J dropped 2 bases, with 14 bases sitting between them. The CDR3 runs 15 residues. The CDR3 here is CASSPTAPSKNIQYF. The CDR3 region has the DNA TGTGCCAGCAGTCCGACAGCTCCCTCCAAAAACATTCAGTACTTC.

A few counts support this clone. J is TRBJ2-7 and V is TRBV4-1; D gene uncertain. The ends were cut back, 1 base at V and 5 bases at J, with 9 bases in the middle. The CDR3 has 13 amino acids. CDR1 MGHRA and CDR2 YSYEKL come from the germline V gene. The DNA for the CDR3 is TGCGCCAGCAGCCAAGGACTTTGGGACGAGCAGTACTTC. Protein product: CASSQGLWDEQYF.

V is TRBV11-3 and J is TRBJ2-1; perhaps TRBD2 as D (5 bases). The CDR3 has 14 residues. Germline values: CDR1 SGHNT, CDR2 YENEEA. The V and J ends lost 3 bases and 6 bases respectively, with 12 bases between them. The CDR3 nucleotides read TGTGCCAGCAGCTTTCCGGGAAGTAGCAATGAGCAGTTCTTC. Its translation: CASSFPGSSNEQFF. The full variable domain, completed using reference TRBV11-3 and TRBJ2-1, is EAGVVQSPRYKIIEKKQPVAFWCNPISGHNTLYWYLQNLGQGPELLIRYENEEAVDDSQLPKDRFSAERLKGVDSTLKIQPAELGDSAVYLCASSFPGSSNEQFFGPGTRLTVL.

DNA of the CDR3: TGTGCCAGTAGTATGGGTCCTGGGTATGAAGCTTTCTTT. Protein product: CASSMGPGYEAFF. The V and J genes are TRBV19 and TRBJ1-1; D is ambiguous. The germline V gene has CDR1 LNHDA and CDR2 SQIVND (reference sequence). This CDR3 has 13 amino acids. Trimming took 3 bases from V and 7 from J, leaving 12 bases between them.

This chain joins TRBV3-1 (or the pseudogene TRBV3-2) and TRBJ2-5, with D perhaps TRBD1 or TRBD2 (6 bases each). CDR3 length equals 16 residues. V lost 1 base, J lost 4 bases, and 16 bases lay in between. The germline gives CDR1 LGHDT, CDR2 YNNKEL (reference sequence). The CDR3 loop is CASSQVGGAFSETQYF. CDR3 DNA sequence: TGTGCCAGCAGCCAAGTGGGGGGCGCATTTTCAGAGACCCAGTACTTC.

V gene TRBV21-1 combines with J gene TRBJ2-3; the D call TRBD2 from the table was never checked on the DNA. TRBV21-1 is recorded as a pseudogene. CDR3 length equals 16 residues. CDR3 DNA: TGTGCCAGCAGCAGACAGACTAGCGGTAGCACAGATACGCAGTATTTT. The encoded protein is CASSRQTSGSTDTQYF.

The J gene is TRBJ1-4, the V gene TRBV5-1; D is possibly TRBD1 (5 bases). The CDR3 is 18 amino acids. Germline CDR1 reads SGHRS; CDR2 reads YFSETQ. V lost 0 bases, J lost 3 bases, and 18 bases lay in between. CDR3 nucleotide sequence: TGCGCCAGCAGCTTGGGTTTCGGCCAGGGCATAGCTAATGAAAAACTGTTTTTT. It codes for CASSLGFGQGIANEKLFF.

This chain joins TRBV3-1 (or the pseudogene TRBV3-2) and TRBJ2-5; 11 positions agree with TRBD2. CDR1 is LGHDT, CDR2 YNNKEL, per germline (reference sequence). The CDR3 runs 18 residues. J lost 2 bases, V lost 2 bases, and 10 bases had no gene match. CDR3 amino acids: CASSQYVGASGGQETQYF. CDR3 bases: TGTGCCAGCAGCCAATATGTTGGTGCTAGCGGGGGGCAAGAGACCCAGTACTTC.

CDR3 protein: CASSYVGLREQYF. The DNA of the CDR3 is TGTGCCAGCAGTTATGTGGGCCTACGCGAGCAGTACTTC. This chain links TRBV6-5 with TRBJ2-7; D uncertain. This CDR3 is built from 13 residues. Germline loops: CDR1 MNHEY, CDR2 SVGAGI. Trimming stripped 3 bases from V and 6 bases from J, with 12 bases between.

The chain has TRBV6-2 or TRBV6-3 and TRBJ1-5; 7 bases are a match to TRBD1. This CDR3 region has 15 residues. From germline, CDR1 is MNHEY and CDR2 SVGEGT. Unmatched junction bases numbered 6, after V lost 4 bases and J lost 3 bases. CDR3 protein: CASSLQGFSNQPQHF. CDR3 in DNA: TGTGCCAGCAGTTTACAGGGGTTTTCCAATCAGCCCCAGCATTTT.

For the CDR3, the DNA is TGTGCCAGCTCACCGGCCCAGGCGGGAGTGAAGACCGGGGAGCTGTTTTTT. Translated: CASSPAQAGVKTGELFF. The chain has TRBV18 and TRBJ2-2, with TRBD2 matching 7 bases. The CDR3 runs to 17 residues. Trimming removed 3 bases from V and 5 bases from J; junction bases left unmatched: 12. Germline lookup yields CDR1 KGHSH and CDR2 LQKENI.

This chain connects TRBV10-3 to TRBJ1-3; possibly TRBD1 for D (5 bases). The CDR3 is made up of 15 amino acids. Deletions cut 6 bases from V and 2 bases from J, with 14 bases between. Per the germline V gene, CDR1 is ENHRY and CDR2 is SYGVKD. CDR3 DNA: TGTGCCATCAGAGCAACCGGGACGGCTGGAAACACCATATATTTT. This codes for CAIRATGTAGNTIYF.

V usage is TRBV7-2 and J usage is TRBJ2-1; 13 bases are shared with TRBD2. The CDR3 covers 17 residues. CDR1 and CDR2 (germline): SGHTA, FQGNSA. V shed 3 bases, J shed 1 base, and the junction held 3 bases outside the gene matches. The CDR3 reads CASSFELAGGSYNEQFF. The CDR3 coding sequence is TGTGCCAGCAGCTTCGAACTAGCGGGGGGGTCCTACAATGAGCAGTTCTTC.

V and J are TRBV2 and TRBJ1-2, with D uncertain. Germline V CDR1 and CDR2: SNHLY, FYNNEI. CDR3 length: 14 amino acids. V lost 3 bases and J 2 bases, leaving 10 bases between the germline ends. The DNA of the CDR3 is TGTGCCAGCAGTGAGCGGGTTGCCAACTATGGCTACACCTTC. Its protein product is CASSERVANYGYTF.